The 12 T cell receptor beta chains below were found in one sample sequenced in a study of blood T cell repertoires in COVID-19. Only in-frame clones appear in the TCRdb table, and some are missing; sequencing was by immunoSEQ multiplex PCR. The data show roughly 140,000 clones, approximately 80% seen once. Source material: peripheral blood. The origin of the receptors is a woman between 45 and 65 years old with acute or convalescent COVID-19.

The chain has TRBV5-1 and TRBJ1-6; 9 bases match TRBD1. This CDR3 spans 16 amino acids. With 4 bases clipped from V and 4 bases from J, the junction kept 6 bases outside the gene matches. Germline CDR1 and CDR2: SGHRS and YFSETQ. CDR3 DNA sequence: TGCGCCAGCAGCCCCCGGACAGGGGAATATAATTCACCCCTCCACTTT. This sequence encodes CASSPRTGEYNSPLHF.

CDR3 sequence: CASSQEGSNYGYTF. CDR3 DNA sequence: TGTGCCAGCAGCCAGGAGGGTTCCAACTATGGCTACACCTTC. The J gene is TRBJ1-2, the V gene TRBV3-1 (or the pseudogene TRBV3-2); D gene ambiguous. Per germline, CDR1 LGHDT and CDR2 YNNKEL (reference sequence). Trimming removed 3 bases from V and 2 bases from J, with 10 bases in between. This CDR3 is 14 amino acids long.

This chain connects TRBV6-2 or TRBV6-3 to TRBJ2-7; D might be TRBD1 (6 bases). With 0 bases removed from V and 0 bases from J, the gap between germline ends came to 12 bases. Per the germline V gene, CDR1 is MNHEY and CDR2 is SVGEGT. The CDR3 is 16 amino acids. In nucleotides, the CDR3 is TGTGCCAGCAGTTACTCAGCAGGGGACCCCTCCTACGAGCAGTACTTC. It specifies CASSYSAGDPSYEQYF.

The CDR3 loop reads CASSFAGGFYEQYF. DNA for the CDR3: TGTGCCAGCAGCTTCGCCGGGGGTTTCTACGAGCAGTACTTC. The chain recombines TRBV7-2 with TRBJ2-7; TRBD2 might be the D (6 bases). Trimming stripped 3 bases from V and 3 bases from J, with 12 bases between. Germline V gene data show CDR1 as SGHTA and CDR2 as FQGNSA. This CDR3 contains 14 residues.

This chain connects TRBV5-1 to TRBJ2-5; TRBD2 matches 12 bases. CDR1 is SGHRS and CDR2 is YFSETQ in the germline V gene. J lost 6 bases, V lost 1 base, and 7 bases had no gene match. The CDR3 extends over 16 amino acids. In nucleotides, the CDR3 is TGCGCCAGCAGCTTGTCTAGCGGGGGGGCGGGGAAGACCCAGTACTTC. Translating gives CASSLSSGGAGKTQYF.

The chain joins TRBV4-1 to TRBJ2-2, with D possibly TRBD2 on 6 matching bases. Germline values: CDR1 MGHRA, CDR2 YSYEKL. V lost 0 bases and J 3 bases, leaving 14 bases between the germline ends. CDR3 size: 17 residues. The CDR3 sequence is CASSQDRGTGDTGELFF. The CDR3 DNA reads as TGCGCCAGCAGCCAAGATCGGGGGACGGGCGACACCGGGGAGCTGTTTTTT.

CDR3 DNA sequence: TGTGCCAGTAGTTTGGGTGGGCTTGGGACTGAAGCTTTCTTT. The encoded protein is CASSLGGLGTEAFF. The chain recombines TRBV19 with TRBJ1-1; D ambiguous. The V gene's germline CDR1 is LNHDA and CDR2 SQIVND (reference sequence). The V and J ends lost 5 bases and 5 bases respectively, with 15 bases between them. This CDR3 has 14 amino acids.

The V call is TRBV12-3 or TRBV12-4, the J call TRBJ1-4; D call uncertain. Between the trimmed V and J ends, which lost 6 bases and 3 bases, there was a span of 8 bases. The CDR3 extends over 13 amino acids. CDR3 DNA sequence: TGTGCCAGCAGCGTTTTTGCTAATGAAAAACTGTTTTTT. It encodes CASSVFANEKLFF.

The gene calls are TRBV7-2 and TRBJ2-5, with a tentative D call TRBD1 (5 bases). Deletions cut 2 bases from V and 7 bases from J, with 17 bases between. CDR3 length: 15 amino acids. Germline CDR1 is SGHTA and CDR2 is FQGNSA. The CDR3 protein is CASSLTSAGIGTQYF. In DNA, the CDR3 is TGTGCCAGCAGCTTAACGTCGGCAGGGATCGGGACCCAGTACTTC.

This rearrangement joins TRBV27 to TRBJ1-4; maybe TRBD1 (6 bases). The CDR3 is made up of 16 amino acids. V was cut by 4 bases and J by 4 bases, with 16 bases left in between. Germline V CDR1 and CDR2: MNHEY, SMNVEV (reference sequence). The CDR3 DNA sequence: TGTGCCAGCAGTTGGGGCCCGGGACAAGATAATGAAAAACTGTTTTTT. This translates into CASSWGPGQDNEKLFF.

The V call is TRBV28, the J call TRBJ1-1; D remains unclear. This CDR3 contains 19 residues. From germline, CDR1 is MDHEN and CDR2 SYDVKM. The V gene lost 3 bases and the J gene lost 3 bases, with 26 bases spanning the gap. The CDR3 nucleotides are TGTGCCAGCAGTTTCCGGAGGAGACCCGCGGGGTTTAGGGACACTGAAGCTTTCTTT. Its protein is CASSFRRRPAGFRDTEAFF.

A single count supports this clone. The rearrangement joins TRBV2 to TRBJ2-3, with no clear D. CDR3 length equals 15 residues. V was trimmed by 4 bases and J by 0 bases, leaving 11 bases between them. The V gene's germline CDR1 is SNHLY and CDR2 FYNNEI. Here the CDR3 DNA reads TGTGCCAGCAGTGGTCTGGGCCCCAGCACAGATACGCAGTATTTT. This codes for CASSGLGPSTDTQYF.